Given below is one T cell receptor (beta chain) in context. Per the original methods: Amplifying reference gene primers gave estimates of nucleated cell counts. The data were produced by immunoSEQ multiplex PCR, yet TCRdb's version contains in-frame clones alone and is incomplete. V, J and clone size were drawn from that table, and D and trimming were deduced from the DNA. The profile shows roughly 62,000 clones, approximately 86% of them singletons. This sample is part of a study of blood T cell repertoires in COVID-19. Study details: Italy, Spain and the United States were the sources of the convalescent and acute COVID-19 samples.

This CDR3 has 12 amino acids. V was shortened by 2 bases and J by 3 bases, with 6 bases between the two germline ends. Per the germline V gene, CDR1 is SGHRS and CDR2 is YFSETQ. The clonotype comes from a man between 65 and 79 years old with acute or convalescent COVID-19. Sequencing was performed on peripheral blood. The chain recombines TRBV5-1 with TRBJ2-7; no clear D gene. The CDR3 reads CASSFGGYEQYF. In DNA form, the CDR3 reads TGCGCCAGCAGCTTTGGCGGCTACGAGCAGTACTTC.